Below are 6 T cell receptor beta chains sequenced from a single sample in a study of T cell repertoires in aging, cancer and after chemotherapy. A mixed TRB-A/B primer pool amplified rearranged TRB by multiplex touch-down PCR. TCRdb reanalysed the multiplex PCR reads using MiXCR and keeps one entry per CDR3 protein. The sample has under 2,500 distinct CDR3 sequences; around 28% are singletons. Amplification of TCR beta used genomic DNA extracted from peripheral blood. Sequencing was done on a sample of blood. Source of these receptors: a human donor with a solid tumor.

This clonotype is medium-sized in the sample. The chain carries TRBV7-6 and TRBJ2-3; 7 nucleotides align to TRBD2. From germline, CDR1 is SGHVS and CDR2 FNYEAQ. This CDR3 region has 16 residues. Unmatched junction bases numbered 6, after V lost 1 base and J lost 2 bases. This chain's CDR3 is CASSLDVGGVTDTQYF. The CDR3 nucleotides are TGTGCCAGCAGCTTAGACGTGGGGGGGGTCACAGATACGCAGTATTTT. The full variable domain, in which reference TRBV7-6 and TRBJ2-3 provide the parts outside the CDR3, is GAGVSQSPRYKVTKRGQDVALRCDPISGHVSLYWYRQALGQGPEFLTYFNYEAQQDKSGLPNDRFSAERPEGSISTLTIQRTEQRDSAMYRCASSLDVGGVTDTQYFGPGTRLTVL.

For this clonotype: The junction departs from germline at one end; a sequencing error may be responsible. This rearrangement joins TRBV20-1 to TRBJ2-3; possible D gene TRBD2, 6 bases. CDR1 is DFQATT and CDR2 is SNEGSKA in the germline V gene (reference sequence). There are 16 residues in the CDR3. CDR3 in DNA: TGCAGTACTAGAGACTACCGGGACTCCCAGTTGGATACGCAGTATTTT. Translated, it gives CSTRDYRDSQLDTQYF.

This clonotype showed up just a few times. CDR3 sequence: CSAHSGGETDTQYF. The CDR3 nucleotides read TGCAGTGCCCATAGCGGGGGCGAAACAGATACGCAGTATTTT. The chain employs TRBV20-1 and TRBJ2-3, with TRBD2 matching over 9 bases. Germline CDR1 reads DFQATT; CDR2 reads SNEGSKA (reference sequence). This CDR3 has 14 residues. Trimming took 6 bases from V and 3 from J; bases not matched to a gene: 7.

This clonotype was recorded once. This chain joins TRBV19 and TRBJ1-5; D ambiguous. Germline assignment: CDR1 LNHDA and CDR2 SQIVND (reference sequence). Deletions cut 4 bases from V and 5 bases from J, with 12 bases between. The CDR3 length is 14 residues. CDR3 sequence: CASSTLGRDQPQHF. The CDR3 DNA is TGTGCCAGTAGTACCCTCGGGAGGGATCAGCCCCAGCATTTT.

This clonotype was counted a few times. The chain joins TRBV7-9 to TRBJ2-6; TRBD1 is a possible D gene (6 bases). Germline V lookup: CDR1 SEHNR, CDR2 FQNEAQ (reference sequence). Between the trimmed V and J ends, which lost 10 bases and 4 bases, there was a span of 14 bases. The CDR3 contains 14 residues. CDR3 coding DNA: TGTGCCATCGAACAGGGAATCGGGGCCAACGTCCTGACTTTC. Residues: CAIEQGIGANVLTF.

The J gene is TRBJ2-3, the V gene TRBV18; 7 bases agree with TRBD1. Trimming removed 6 bases from V and 0 bases from J; junction bases left unmatched: 9. Germline V lookup: CDR1 KGHSH, CDR2 LQKENI. This CDR3 contains 16 residues. CDR3 protein: CASSQTGAPSTDTQYF. The CDR3 bases are TGTGCCAGCTCGCAAACAGGGGCCCCCAGCACAGATACGCAGTATTTT.